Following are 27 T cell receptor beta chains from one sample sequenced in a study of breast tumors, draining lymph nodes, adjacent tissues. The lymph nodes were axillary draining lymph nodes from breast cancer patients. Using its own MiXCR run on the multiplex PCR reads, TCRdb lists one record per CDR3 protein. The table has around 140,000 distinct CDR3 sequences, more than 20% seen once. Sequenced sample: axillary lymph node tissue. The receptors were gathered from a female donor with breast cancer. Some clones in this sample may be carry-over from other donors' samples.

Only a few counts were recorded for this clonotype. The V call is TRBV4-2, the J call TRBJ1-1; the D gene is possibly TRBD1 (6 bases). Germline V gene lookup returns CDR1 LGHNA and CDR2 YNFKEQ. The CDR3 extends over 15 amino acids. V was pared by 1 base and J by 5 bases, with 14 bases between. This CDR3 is CASSQGGRGGTEAFF. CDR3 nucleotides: TGTGCCAGCAGCCAAGGCGGCAGGGGAGGAACTGAAGCTTTCTTT.

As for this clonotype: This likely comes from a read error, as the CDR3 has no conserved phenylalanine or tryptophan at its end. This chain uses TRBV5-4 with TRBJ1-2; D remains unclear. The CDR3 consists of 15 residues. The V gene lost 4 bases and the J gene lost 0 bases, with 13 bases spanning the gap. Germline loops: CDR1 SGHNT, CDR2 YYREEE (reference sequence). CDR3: CASSTEAGANYGYTL. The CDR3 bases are TGTGCCAGCAGCACAGAGGCGGGTGCTAACTATGGCTACACCTTA.

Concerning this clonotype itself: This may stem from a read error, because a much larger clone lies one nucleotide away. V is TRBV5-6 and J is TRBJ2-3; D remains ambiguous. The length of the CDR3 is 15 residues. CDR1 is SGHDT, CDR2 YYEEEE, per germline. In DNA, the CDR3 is TGTGCCAGCAGCTTCCGGACCGGATTCACAGATACGCAGTGTTTT. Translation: CASSFRTGFTDTQCF.

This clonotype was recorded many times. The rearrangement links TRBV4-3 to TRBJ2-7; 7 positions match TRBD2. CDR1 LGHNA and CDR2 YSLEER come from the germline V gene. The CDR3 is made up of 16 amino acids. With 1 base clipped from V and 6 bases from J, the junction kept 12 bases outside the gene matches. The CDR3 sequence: CASSQVLGGGVGEQYF. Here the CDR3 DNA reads TGCGCCAGCAGCCAAGTCCTGGGGGGGGGGGTTGGCGAGCAGTACTTC.

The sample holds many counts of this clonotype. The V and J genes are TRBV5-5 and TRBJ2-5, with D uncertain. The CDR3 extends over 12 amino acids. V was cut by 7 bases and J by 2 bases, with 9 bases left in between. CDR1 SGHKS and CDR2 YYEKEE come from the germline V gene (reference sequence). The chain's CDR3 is CASSDDQETQYF. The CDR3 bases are TGTGCCAGCTCGGATGATCAAGAGACCCAGTACTTC.

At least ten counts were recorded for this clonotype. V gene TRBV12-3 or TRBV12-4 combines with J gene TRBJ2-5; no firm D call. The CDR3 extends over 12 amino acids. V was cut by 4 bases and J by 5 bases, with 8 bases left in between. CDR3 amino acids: CASSSGKETQYF. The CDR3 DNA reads TGTGCCAGCAGTTCGGGTAAGGAGACCCAGTACTTC.

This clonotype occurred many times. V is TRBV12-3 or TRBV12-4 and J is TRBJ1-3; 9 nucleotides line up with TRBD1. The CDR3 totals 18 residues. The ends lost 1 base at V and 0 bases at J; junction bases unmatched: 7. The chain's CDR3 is CASSLGTGATSSGNTIYF. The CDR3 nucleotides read TGTGCCAGCAGTTTAGGGACAGGGGCCACGTCCTCTGGAAACACCATATATTTT.

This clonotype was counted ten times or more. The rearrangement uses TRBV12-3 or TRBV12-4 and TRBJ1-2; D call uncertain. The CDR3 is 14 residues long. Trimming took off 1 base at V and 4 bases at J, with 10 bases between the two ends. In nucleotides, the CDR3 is TGTGCCAGCAGTTTAGGCCTAGAGACCTATGGCTACACCTTC. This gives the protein CASSLGLETYGYTF.

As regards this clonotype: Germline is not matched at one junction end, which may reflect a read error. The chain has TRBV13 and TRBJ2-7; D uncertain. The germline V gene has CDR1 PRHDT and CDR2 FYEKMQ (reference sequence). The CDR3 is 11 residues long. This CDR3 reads CASSLVYKQYF. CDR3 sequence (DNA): TGTGCCAGCAGCTTAGTCTACAAGCAATACTTC.

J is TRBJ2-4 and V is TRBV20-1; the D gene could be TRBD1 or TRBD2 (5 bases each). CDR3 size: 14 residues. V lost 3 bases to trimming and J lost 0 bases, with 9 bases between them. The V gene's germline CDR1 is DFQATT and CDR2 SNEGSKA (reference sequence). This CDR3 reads CSASEGPAKNIQYF. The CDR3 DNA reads TGCAGTGCTAGTGAGGGGCCAGCCAAAAACATTCAGTACTTC.

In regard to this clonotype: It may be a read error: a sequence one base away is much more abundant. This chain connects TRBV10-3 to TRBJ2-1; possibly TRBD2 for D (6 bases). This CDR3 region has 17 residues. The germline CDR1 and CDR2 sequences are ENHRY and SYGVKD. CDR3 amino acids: CAIRPSGLTQDYNGQFF. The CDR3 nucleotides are TGTGCCATCAGGCCTTCGGGACTGACACAGGACTACAATGGGCAGTTCTTC.

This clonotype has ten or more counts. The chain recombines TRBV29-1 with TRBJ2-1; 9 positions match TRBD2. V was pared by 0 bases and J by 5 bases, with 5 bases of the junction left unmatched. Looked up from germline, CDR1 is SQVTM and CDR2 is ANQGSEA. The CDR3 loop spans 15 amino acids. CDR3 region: CSVEDLLAGHNEQFF. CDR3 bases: TGCAGCGTTGAAGATTTGCTAGCGGGACACAATGAGCAGTTCTTC.

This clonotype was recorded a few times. CDR3 sequence: CASSQKGGHGQYF. DNA of the CDR3: TGTGCCAGCAGCCAAAAGGGAGGACACGGGCAGTATTTT. The genes are TRBV3-1 and TRBJ2-3; a weak D match, TRBD2 (6 bases). Trimming shortened V by 2 bases and J by 11 bases, and 14 bases separated the two germline ends. Germline V gene data show CDR1 as LGHDT and CDR2 as YNNKEL (reference sequence). The CDR3 is 13 amino acids.

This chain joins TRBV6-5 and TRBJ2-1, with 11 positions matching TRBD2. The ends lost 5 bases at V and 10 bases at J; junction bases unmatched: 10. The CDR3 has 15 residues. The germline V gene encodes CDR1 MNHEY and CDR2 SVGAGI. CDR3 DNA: TGTGCCAGCAGTCAACGACTAGCGGGATATACCGAGCAGTTCTTC. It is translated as CASSQRLAGYTEQFF.

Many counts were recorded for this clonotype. DNA for the CDR3: TGTGCCAGCAGTTACAGGGGTTCGGAGACCCAGTACTTC. This encodes CASSYRGSETQYF. V usage is TRBV6-5 and J usage is TRBJ2-5; possible D gene TRBD1, 5 bases. The CDR3 length is 13 residues. The V end lost 2 bases, the J end lost 5 bases, and 9 bases lay between the germline ends. The germline V gene encodes CDR1 MNHEY and CDR2 SVGAGI.

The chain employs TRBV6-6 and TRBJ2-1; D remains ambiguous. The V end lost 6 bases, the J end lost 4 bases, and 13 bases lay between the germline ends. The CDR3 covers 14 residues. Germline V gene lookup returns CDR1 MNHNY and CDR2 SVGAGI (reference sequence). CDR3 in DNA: TGTGCCAGCAGCTGGGTGGGCAGTTACAATGAGCAGTTCTTC. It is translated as CASSWVGSYNEQFF.

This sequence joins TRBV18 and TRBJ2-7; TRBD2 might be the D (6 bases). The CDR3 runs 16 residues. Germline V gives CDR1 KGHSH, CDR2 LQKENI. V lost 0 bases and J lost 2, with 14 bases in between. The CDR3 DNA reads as TGTGCCAGCTCACCACCGGAGGGATGGGCTACCTACGAGCAGTACTTC. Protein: CASSPPEGWATYEQYF.

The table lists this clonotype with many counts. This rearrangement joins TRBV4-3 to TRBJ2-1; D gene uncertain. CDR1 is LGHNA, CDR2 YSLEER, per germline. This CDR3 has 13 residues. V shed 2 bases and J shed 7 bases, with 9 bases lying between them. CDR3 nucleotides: TGCGCCAGCAGCCAACCCGGGCGTAATGAGCAGTTCTTC. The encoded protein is CASSQPGRNEQFF.

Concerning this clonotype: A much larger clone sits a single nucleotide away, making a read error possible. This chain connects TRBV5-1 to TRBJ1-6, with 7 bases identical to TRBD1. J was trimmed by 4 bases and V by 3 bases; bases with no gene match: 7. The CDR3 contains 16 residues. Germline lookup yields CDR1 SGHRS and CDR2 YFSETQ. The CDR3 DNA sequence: TGCGCCAGCAGCTCGGCCGGGACAGCTTATAATTCACCCCTCCACTTT. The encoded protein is CASSSAGTAYNSPLHF.

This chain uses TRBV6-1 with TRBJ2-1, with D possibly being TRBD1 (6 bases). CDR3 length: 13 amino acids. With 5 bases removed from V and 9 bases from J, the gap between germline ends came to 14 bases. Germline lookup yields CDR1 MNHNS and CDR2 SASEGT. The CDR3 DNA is TGTGCCAGCAGTAACAGCTTGGACAGTGAGCAGTTCTTC. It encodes CASSNSLDSEQFF.

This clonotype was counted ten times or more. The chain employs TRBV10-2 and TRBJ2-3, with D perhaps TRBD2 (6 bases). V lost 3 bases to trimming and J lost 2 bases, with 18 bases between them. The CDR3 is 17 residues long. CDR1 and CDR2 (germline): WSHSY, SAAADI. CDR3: CASSDPLGTSYTDTQYF. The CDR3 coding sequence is TGCGCCAGCAGTGACCCTCTAGGGACTTCTTACACAGATACGCAGTATTTT.

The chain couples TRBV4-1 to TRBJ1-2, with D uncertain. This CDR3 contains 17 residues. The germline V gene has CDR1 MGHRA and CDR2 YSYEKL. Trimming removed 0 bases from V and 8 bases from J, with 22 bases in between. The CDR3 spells CASSQDRRERRVGGYTF. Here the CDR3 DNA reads TGCGCCAGCAGCCAAGATCGGCGGGAAAGGAGGGTCGGCGGCTACACCTTC.

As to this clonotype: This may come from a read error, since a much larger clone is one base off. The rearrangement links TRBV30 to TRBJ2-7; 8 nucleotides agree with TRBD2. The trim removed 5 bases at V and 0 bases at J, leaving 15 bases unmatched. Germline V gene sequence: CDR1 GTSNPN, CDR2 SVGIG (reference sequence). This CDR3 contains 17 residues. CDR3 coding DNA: TGTGCCTGGGGTGGAGTACGAGCGGGAGCGGACTCCTACGAGCAGTACTTC. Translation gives CAWGGVRAGADSYEQYF.

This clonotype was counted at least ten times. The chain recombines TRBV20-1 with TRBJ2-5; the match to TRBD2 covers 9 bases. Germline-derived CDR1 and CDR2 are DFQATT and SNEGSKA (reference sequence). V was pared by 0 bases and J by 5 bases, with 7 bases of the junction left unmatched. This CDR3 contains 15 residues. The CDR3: CSARDRGRGGETQYF. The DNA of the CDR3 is TGCAGTGCTAGAGACCGCGGGAGGGGGGGGGAGACCCAGTACTTC.

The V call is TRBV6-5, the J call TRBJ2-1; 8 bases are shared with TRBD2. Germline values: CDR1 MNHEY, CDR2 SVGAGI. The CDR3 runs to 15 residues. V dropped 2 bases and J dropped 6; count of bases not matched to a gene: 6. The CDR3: CASSYGLAGSNEQFF. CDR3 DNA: TGTGCCAGCAGTTACGGGTTAGCGGGGTCCAATGAGCAGTTCTTC.

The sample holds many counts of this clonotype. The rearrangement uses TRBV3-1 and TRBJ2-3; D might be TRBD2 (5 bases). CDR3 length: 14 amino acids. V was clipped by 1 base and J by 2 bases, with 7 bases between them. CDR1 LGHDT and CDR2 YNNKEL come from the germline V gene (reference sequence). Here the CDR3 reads CASSQAGNTDTQYF. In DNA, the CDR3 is TGTGCCAGCAGCCAAGCCGGGAACACAGATACGCAGTATTTT.

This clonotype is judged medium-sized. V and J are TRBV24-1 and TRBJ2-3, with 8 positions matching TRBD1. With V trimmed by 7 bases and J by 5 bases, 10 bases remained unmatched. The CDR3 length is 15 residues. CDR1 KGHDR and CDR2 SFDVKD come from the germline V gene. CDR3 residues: CATRPGQGRGDTQYF. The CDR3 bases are TGTGCCACCAGACCTGGACAGGGACGAGGAGATACGCAGTATTTT.